These 23 T cell receptor beta chains share one sample of origin, sequenced in a study of human T cells and chemical hapten exposure. Time point described: patch test 2, 6 weeks after DPC sensitization. The treatment was: therapeutic diphenylcyclopropenone sensitization with weekly scalp DPC. TCRdb re-called the RACE reads through MiXCR, storing one row per CDR3 protein. The data show under 90,000 distinct CDR3 sequences, around 7.9% seen once. The material sequenced was whole blood, taken in connection with sensitization to the hapten diphenylcyclopropenone (DPC). The receptor set was obtained from a woman aged 50 to 60 with alopecia areata. Some clones in this sample may be carry-over from other donors' samples.

The chain uses TRBV11-3 and TRBJ2-3, with D unresolved. Per germline, CDR1 SGHNT and CDR2 YENEEA. The CDR3 runs to 14 residues. The V gene lost 3 bases and the J gene lost 2 bases, with 9 bases spanning the gap. The DNA for the CDR3 is TGTGCCAGCAGCTTGCGACTTCTCACAGATACGCAGTATTTT. Translation: CASSLRLLTDTQYF.

The V gene is TRBV30, the J gene TRBJ1-1; no reliable D call. Trimming shortened V by 2 bases and J by 0 bases, and 10 bases separated the two germline ends. This CDR3 contains 14 residues. Germline CDR1 reads GTSNPN; CDR2 reads SVGIG (reference sequence). CDR3 nucleotides: TGTGCCTGGAGTTGGTCCTCAATGAACACTGAAGCTTTCTTT. Amino acid sequence: CAWSWSSMNTEAFF. Full variable domain (missing parts from reference TRBV30 and TRBJ1-1): SQTIHQWPATLVQPVGSPLSLECTVEGTSNPNLYWYRQAAGRGLQLLFYSVGIGQISSEVPQNLSASRPQDRQFILSSKKLLLSDSGFYLCAWSWSSMNTEAFFGQGTRLTVV.

This clonotype has only one observation. The gene calls are TRBV2 and TRBJ2-7, with a weak D call TRBD2 (6 bases). The CDR3 runs 15 residues. From germline, CDR1 is SNHLY and CDR2 FYNNEI. The V gene lost 0 bases and the J gene lost 6 bases, with 15 bases spanning the gap. CDR3 amino acids: CASSEAGGAGGEQYF. The CDR3 nucleotides read TGTGCCAGCAGTGAAGCGGGTGGGGCCGGGGGCGAGCAGTACTTC.

Notes on this clonotype: A much bigger clone sits one base away, suggesting this may be a read error. The chain employs TRBV2 and TRBJ1-2; D unresolved. The CDR3 consists of 14 residues. CDR1 is SNHLY and CDR2 is FYNNEI in the germline V gene. CDR3 loop: CASCDRTNYYGYTF. In DNA form, the CDR3 reads TGTGCCAGCTGTGATCGGACGAACTACTATGGCTACACCTTC.

The J gene is TRBJ2-5, the V gene TRBV20-1; TRBD2 agrees at 8 bases. There are 15 residues in the CDR3. Germline V gene sequence: CDR1 DFQATT, CDR2 SNEGSKA (reference sequence). Germline trimming cut 0 bases from V and 0 bases from J; bases unmatched to any gene: 3. CDR3 nucleotides: TGCAGTGCTAGAGATATCGGGGGGGACCAAGAGACCCAGTACTTC. Protein product: CSARDIGGDQETQYF.

This clonotype occurred a few times. The chain employs TRBV6-1 and TRBJ2-4; D remains unclear. CDR3 length equals 15 residues. Germline V gene sequence: CDR1 MNHNS, CDR2 SASEGT. The V end was cut by 2 bases, the J end by 0 bases, with 8 bases between. The CDR3: CASSESSVAKNIQYF. The CDR3 DNA reads TGTGCCAGCAGTGAATCCTCAGTAGCCAAAAACATTCAGTACTTC.

The chain joins TRBV12-5 to TRBJ2-1; D tentatively reads TRBD1 or TRBD2 (6 bases each). The CDR3 is made up of 14 amino acids. Trimming removed 10 bases from V and 2 bases from J, with 15 bases in between. Per germline, CDR1 LGHNT and CDR2 FRNRAP. The CDR3 here is CATWPGGAYNEQFF. As DNA, the CDR3 is TGTGCTACCTGGCCCGGGGGCGCCTACAATGAGCAGTTCTTC.

This clonotype occurred a few times. The J gene is TRBJ2-3, the V gene TRBV7-2; possible D gene TRBD1, 5 bases. Trimming pared 4 bases from V and 0 bases from J, leaving 8 bases between. CDR3 length: 14 residues. In germline, CDR1 is SGHTA, CDR2 FQGNSA. CDR3 sequence reads: CASSWGQSTDTQYF. The CDR3 DNA is TGTGCCAGCAGCTGGGGCCAAAGCACAGATACGCAGTATTTT.

This clonotype was seen a few times. The V call is TRBV2, the J call TRBJ1-2, with a weak D call TRBD1 (6 bases). V gave up 1 base and J gave up 0 bases, with 9 bases separating them. Germline CDR1 is SNHLY and CDR2 is FYNNEI. The CDR3 is 15 amino acids. The CDR3 spells CASSEGGHTNYGYTF. The CDR3 DNA reads TGTGCCAGCAGTGAAGGGGGACATACTAACTATGGCTACACCTTC.

The gene calls are TRBV27 and TRBJ2-7, with D hard to call. The CDR3 is made up of 14 amino acids. The ends were cut back, 3 bases at V and 1 base at J, with 10 bases in the middle. Germline V gene data show CDR1 as MNHEY and CDR2 as SMNVEV (reference sequence). In DNA, the CDR3 is TGTGCCAGCAGTTTGGGGTACGCATCCTACGAGCAGTACTTC. It codes for CASSLGYASYEQYF.

The chain recombines TRBV21-1 with TRBJ1-4; TRBD1 is taken as the D call from the table, unchecked against the DNA. TRBV21-1 is marked as a pseudogene. The CDR3 has 16 residues. CDR3 protein: CASSRRESERGEKLFF. As DNA, the CDR3 is TGTGCCAGCAGCAGGAGAGAGTCGGAGAGGGGAGAAAAACTGTTTTTT.

This chain links TRBV5-4 with TRBJ1-1; 11 bases map to TRBD1. The length of the CDR3 is 14 residues. Trimming cost V 3 bases and J 7 bases; bases outside gene matches: 5. Germline V CDR1 and CDR2: SGHNT, YYREEE (reference sequence). The CDR3 DNA sequence: TGTGCCAGCAGCTGGGGGACAGGGGGGATTGAAGCTTTCTTT. Translated: CASSWGTGGIEAFF.

This clonotype was detected ten times or more. V is TRBV13 and J is TRBJ1-1; 7 bases align to TRBD1. With 4 bases clipped from V and 4 bases from J, the junction kept 6 bases outside the gene matches. CDR3 length equals 14 residues. Germline lookup yields CDR1 PRHDT and CDR2 FYEKMQ (reference sequence). DNA for the CDR3: TGTGCCAGCAGCTCCCGACAGGGAGGCACTGAAGCTTTCTTT. Its protein product is CASSSRQGGTEAFF.

The genes are TRBV7-2 and TRBJ1-5, with TRBD1 matching 8 bases. The CDR3 sequence is 16 residues long. Trimming took 5 bases from V and 0 from J; bases not matched to a gene: 6. CDR1 is SGHTA and CDR2 is FQGNSA in the germline V gene. CDR3 region: CASSPGTGYSNQPQHF. CDR3 DNA sequence: TGTGCCAGCAGCCCGGGGACAGGTTATAGCAATCAGCCCCAGCATTTT.

The chain employs TRBV6-6 and TRBJ1-5; TRBD1 agrees at 12 bases. The CDR3 covers 14 residues. Germline lookup yields CDR1 MNHNY and CDR2 SVGAGI (reference sequence). Unmatched junction bases numbered 6, after V lost 8 bases and J lost 7 bases. CDR3 region: CASGGTGGGQPQHF. In nucleotides, the CDR3 is TGTGCCAGCGGCGGGACAGGGGGCGGACAGCCCCAGCATTTT.

This rearrangement joins TRBV12-3 or TRBV12-4 to TRBJ2-2; D is unresolved. CDR3 size: 15 residues. The V gene lost 0 bases and the J gene lost 4 bases, with 9 bases spanning the gap. CDR3 bases: TGTGCCAGCAGTTTAGCCCGGGTCGCCACCGGGGAGCTGTTTTTT. It is translated as CASSLARVATGELFF.

This clonotype was detected only a few times. The chain combines TRBV29-1 with TRBJ2-1, with a weak D call TRBD1 (6 bases). Per the germline V gene, CDR1 is SQVTM and CDR2 is ANQGSEA. Deletions cut 2 bases from V and 3 bases from J, with 20 bases between. There are 17 residues in the CDR3. The CDR3 nucleotides are TGCAGCGTTGAAATAGTCGGGTGGGGACAAAACTACAATGAGCAGTTCTTC. This gives the protein CSVEIVGWGQNYNEQFF.

This clonotype has only a few counts. This chain links TRBV5-1 with TRBJ2-7, with 7 bases identical to TRBD1. Germline V gene data show CDR1 as SGHRS and CDR2 as YFSETQ. The CDR3 is made up of 14 amino acids. V shed 4 bases and J 2 bases; nucleotides not matched to a gene: 6. The CDR3 region is CASSLRQGPYEQYF. DNA for the CDR3: TGCGCCAGCAGCCTGCGACAGGGCCCCTACGAGCAGTACTTC.

This chain joins TRBV2 and TRBJ1-1, with D perhaps matching TRBD1 (5 bases). Trimming took 6 bases from V and 7 from J, leaving 9 bases between them. The CDR3 length is 11 residues. CDR1 is SNHLY, CDR2 FYNNEI, per germline. CDR3 sequence reads: CASRAGIEAFF. CDR3 nucleotide sequence: TGTGCCAGCAGGGCAGGGATTGAAGCTTTCTTT.

The chain combines TRBV7-6 with TRBJ1-5, with D perhaps TRBD1 (6 bases). V lost 4 bases, J lost 6 bases, and 10 bases lay in between. The CDR3 extends over 13 amino acids. The germline V gene encodes CDR1 SGHVS and CDR2 FNYEAQ. The CDR3 region is CASSYSQGQPQHF. For the CDR3, the DNA is TGTGCCAGCAGCTATTCACAGGGTCAGCCCCAGCATTTT.

This clonotype was recorded many times. The chain employs TRBV12-3 or TRBV12-4 and TRBJ1-1, with D tentatively TRBD1 (5 bases). V was shortened by 6 bases and J by 4 bases, with 6 bases between the two germline ends. CDR3 length equals 11 residues. Written as DNA, the CDR3 is TGTGCCAGCAGCCAGGGCACTGAAGCTTTCTTT. The encoded protein is CASSQGTEAFF.

This clonotype came up once. The chain combines TRBV28 with TRBJ1-2; 8 nucleotides agree with TRBD1. This CDR3 is 15 amino acids long. In germline, CDR1 is MDHEN, CDR2 SYDVKM. Germline trimming cut 6 bases from V and 2 bases from J; bases unmatched to any gene: 8. The CDR3 nucleotides read TGTGCCAGCAGAGCTCCGGGACAGGAGAACTATGGCTACACCTTC. Translation: CASRAPGQENYGYTF.

This clonotype was counted many times. The chain joins TRBV11-2 to TRBJ1-5; no definite D call. The CDR3 runs to 13 residues. Per germline, CDR1 SGHAT and CDR2 FQNNGV. Between the trimmed V and J ends, which lost 4 bases and 6 bases, there was a span of 10 bases. The CDR3 reads CASSSSSVQPQHF. The CDR3 region has the DNA TGTGCCAGCAGCTCCTCCTCCGTTCAGCCCCAGCATTTT. The entire variable domain, with the rest obtained from reference TRBV11-2 and TRBJ1-5, is as follows: EAGVAQSPRYKIIEKRQSVAFWCNPISGHATLYWYQQILGQGPKLLIQFQNNGVVDDSQLPKDRFSAERLKGVDSTLKIQPAKLEDSAVYLCASSSSSVQPQHFGDGTRLSIL.